This TCR beta chain was identified during a study of technical replicates of blood from a few donors. V lost 3 bases and J 7 bases, leaving 8 bases between the germline ends. This CDR3 spans 12 amino acids. Germline values: CDR1 LNHDA, CDR2 SQIVND (reference sequence). Profiled with immunoSEQ multiplex PCR; TCRdb holds only in-frame clones, not every one. The sample has more than 55,000 clones, approximately 90% seen once. The sequencing sample was made of T cells isolated from PBMCs. The chain uses TRBV19 and TRBJ2-3; tentatively, D is TRBD2 (5 bases). The source is a human donor in good health. The CDR3 loop is CASSIDYYTQYF. The DNA for the CDR3 is TGTGCCAGTAGTATTGACTATTATACGCAGTATTTT.